The 30 T cell receptor beta chains listed next were all sequenced from one sample in a study of CD8 T cells in ankylosing spondylitis. Whole-study results and caveats: Apparently characteristic of ankylosing spondylitis blood was a TCR beta motif (fewer than ten highly homologous variants).

MiXCR, run by TCRdb on the 5' RACE reads, gives a single entry per CDR3 protein. The sample carries approximately 550,000 distinct CDR3 sequences, more than 9.5% recorded once. The antigens for these receptors are not known. Sequencing was done on a sample of blood, either unsorted or a sorted T cell fraction (not recorded which). The receptors derive from a male donor with ankylosing spondylitis.

The sample holds a few counts of this clonotype. V is TRBV5-1 and J is TRBJ2-7; 11 nucleotides align to TRBD2. This CDR3 has 14 residues. Germline V gives CDR1 SGHRS, CDR2 YFSETQ. V was pared by 1 base and J by 3 bases, with 0 bases of the junction left unmatched. The CDR3 sequence is CASSLTSGSYEQYV. For the CDR3, the DNA is TGCGCCAGCAGCTTGACTAGCGGGAGCTACGAGCAGTACGTC.

V gene TRBV10-3 combines with J gene TRBJ2-3; D might be TRBD2 (6 bases). Germline CDR1 is ENHRY and CDR2 is SYGVKD. This CDR3 is 16 amino acids long. Trimming took 5 bases from V and 0 from J, leaving 15 bases between them. The CDR3 bases are TGTGCCATCAGTAAACTAGCCCGGGAGAGCACAGATACGCAGTATTTT. It specifies CAISKLARESTDTQYF.

This clonotype has a handful of counts. The chain carries TRBV5-6 and TRBJ2-2; D might be TRBD1 (6 bases). The CDR3 totals 16 residues. The V and J ends lost 0 bases and 1 base respectively, with 10 bases between them. In germline, CDR1 is SGHDT, CDR2 YYEEEE. The DNA of the CDR3 is TGTGCCAGCAGCTTGGGACAGGTCTGGAACACCGGGGAGCTGTTTTTT. It encodes CASSLGQVWNTGELFF.

The chain is built from TRBV20-1 and TRBJ2-1, with 8 bases lining up with TRBD2. The CDR3 contains 17 residues. Germline V gene data show CDR1 as DFQATT and CDR2 as SNEGSKA (reference sequence). With V trimmed by 0 bases and J by 5 bases, 12 bases remained unmatched. DNA for the CDR3: TGCAGTGCTAGAGATTCCCTTGTAACGGGAGGGAACAATGAGCAGTTCTTC. Residues: CSARDSLVTGGNNEQFF.

This clonotype has only a few counts. The V gene is TRBV20-1, the J gene TRBJ1-2; D possibly corresponds to TRBD1 (5 bases). Germline CDR1 DFQATT, CDR2 SNEGSKA (reference sequence). The CDR3 is 10 residues long. The CDR3 spells CGALNYGYTF. The CDR3 DNA is TGCGGGGCATTAAACTATGGCTACACCTTC.

This clonotype was seen at least ten times. V gene TRBV5-1 combines with J gene TRBJ2-5, with D perhaps TRBD2 (6 bases). V gave up 6 bases and J gave up 0 bases, with 6 bases separating them. Germline assignment: CDR1 SGHRS and CDR2 YFSETQ. The CDR3 has 12 residues. The CDR3 coding sequence is TGCGCCAGCACGGGGGACCAAGAGACCCAGTACTTC. Protein product: CASTGDQETQYF.

The chain recombines TRBV14 with TRBJ2-1; D gene uncertain. V was cut by 4 bases and J by 13 bases, with 20 bases left in between. This CDR3 comprises 14 residues. Germline V gene sequence: CDR1 SGHDN, CDR2 FVKESK. The chain's CDR3 is CASSPLPNRLGQFF. The CDR3 DNA sequence: TGTGCCAGCAGCCCACTCCCCAATAGATTGGGTCAGTTCTTC.

The genes are TRBV5-1 and TRBJ2-1, with TRBD1 matching over 11 bases. V lost 0 bases, J lost 4 bases, and 6 bases stayed unmatched. The germline V gene encodes CDR1 SGHRS and CDR2 YFSETQ. The CDR3 covers 17 residues. DNA for the CDR3: TGCGCCAGCAGCTTGGGCCCGGGACAGGGGGAATACAATGAGCAGTTCTTC. Encoded protein: CASSLGPGQGEYNEQFF.

V gene TRBV25-1 combines with J gene TRBJ1-4; D call uncertain. Germline loops: CDR1 MGHDK, CDR2 SYGVNS. The V gene lost 3 bases and the J gene lost 4 bases, with 9 bases spanning the gap. The CDR3 has 14 amino acids. The CDR3 region has the DNA TGTGCCAGCAGTGATAAGACCTTTAATGAAAAACTGTTTTTT. Encoded protein: CASSDKTFNEKLFF. Using reference TRBV25-1 and TRBJ1-4 for the parts outside the CDR3, the full variable domain is EADIYQTPRYLVIGTGKKITLECSQTMGHDKMYWYQQDPGMELHLIHYSYGVNSTEKGDLSSESTVSRIRTEHFPLTLESARPSHTSQYLCASSDKTFNEKLFFGSGTQLSVL.

This clonotype has just a few counts. The J gene is TRBJ2-1, the V gene TRBV19; TRBD1 might be the D (5 bases). V dropped 6 bases and J dropped 2 bases, with 11 bases sitting between them. The CDR3 is 14 amino acids. Germline V gene sequence: CDR1 LNHDA, CDR2 SQIVND (reference sequence). As DNA, the CDR3 is TGTGCCAGTAGGCAGGGCCGAACCTACAATGAGCAGTTCTTC. Translation gives CASRQGRTYNEQFF.

Note on this clonotype: It may be a read error: a sequence one base away is much more abundant. V gene TRBV7-9 combines with J gene TRBJ2-1; 10 nucleotides agree with TRBD2. The CDR3 sequence is 15 residues long. The germline V gene encodes CDR1 SEHNR and CDR2 FQNEAQ (reference sequence). This chain's CDR3 is CASSLGVAGGNGQFF. CDR3 DNA sequence: TGTGCCAGCAGCTTGGGGGTAGCGGGAGGCAATGGGCAGTTCTTC. The variable domain in full, completed from reference TRBV7-9 and TRBJ2-1, reads DTGVSQNPRHKITKRGQNVTFRCDPISEHNRLYWYRQTLGQGPEFLTYFQNEAQLEKSRLLSDRFSAERPKGSFSTLEIQRTEQGDSAMYLCASSLGVAGGNGQFFGPGTRLTVL.

This clonotype was observed many times. This chain links TRBV4-1 with TRBJ1-5; D unclear. Per germline, CDR1 MGHRA and CDR2 YSYEKL. The CDR3 is 13 amino acids. V was shortened by 0 bases and J by 7 bases, with 7 bases between the two germline ends. The CDR3 DNA is TGCGCCAGCAGCCAAGAGGTGAGGCAGCCCCAGCATTTT. As protein: CASSQEVRQPQHF.

This clonotype occurred many times. The V and J genes are TRBV25-1 and TRBJ2-4; 7 nucleotides agree with TRBD2. CDR3 length: 13 amino acids. From germline, CDR1 is MGHDK and CDR2 SYGVNS. The junction had 6 bases not matched to a gene; V was cut back by 2 bases and J by 11 bases. CDR3 sequence reads: CASSELAAGVQYF. The CDR3 DNA sequence: TGTGCCAGCAGTGAACTAGCGGCGGGGGTTCAGTACTTC. Combining the CDR3 with reference TRBV25-1 and TRBJ2-4 gives the whole variable domain EADIYQTPRYLVIGTGKKITLECSQTMGHDKMYWYQQDPGMELHLIHYSYGVNSTEKGDLSSESTVSRIRTEHFPLTLESARPSHTSQYLCASSELAAGVQYFGAGTRLSVL.

This clonotype was observed a few times. The chain carries TRBV7-9 and TRBJ1-1; maybe TRBD1 (5 bases). This CDR3 is 14 amino acids long. Per germline, CDR1 SEHNR and CDR2 FQNEAQ (reference sequence). Trimming shortened V by 0 bases and J by 5 bases, and 10 bases separated the two germline ends. CDR3 region: CASSLAAGHTEAFF. For the CDR3, the DNA is TGTGCCAGCAGCTTAGCGGCAGGGCATACTGAAGCTTTCTTT.

Only a few counts were recorded for this clonotype. The chain couples TRBV19 to TRBJ1-2; no firm D call. The CDR3 runs 12 residues. The germline V and J ends were trimmed by 7 bases and 6 bases, with 12 bases remaining between them. The germline gives CDR1 LNHDA, CDR2 SQIVND (reference sequence). The CDR3 DNA sequence: TGTGCCAGTAACGAGGGCTTGGATGGCTACACCTTC. It yields the protein CASNEGLDGYTF. The complete variable domain, with remaining parts taken from reference TRBV19 and TRBJ1-2, reads DGGITQSPKYLFRKEGQNVTLSCEQNLNHDAMYWYRQDPGQGLRLIYYSQIVNDFQKGDIAEGYSVSREKKESFPLTVTSAQKNPTAFYLCASNEGLDGYTFGSGTRLTVV.

The table lists this clonotype with many counts. This rearrangement joins TRBV7-8 to TRBJ2-2; TRBD1 matches 7 bases. CDR3 size: 15 residues. Per germline, CDR1 SGHVS and CDR2 FQNEAQ. The V segment lost 5 bases and the J segment 1 base; nucleotides outside the gene matches: 4. In DNA, the CDR3 is TGTGCCAGCAGCCTCCGGACAGGGAACACCGGGGAGCTGTTTTTT. Its protein product is CASSLRTGNTGELFF.

This sequence joins TRBV12-3 or TRBV12-4 and TRBJ2-3, with 8 bases matching TRBD2. V gave up 2 bases and J gave up 3 bases; unmatched junction bases: 7. The CDR3 is 16 residues long. CDR3 sequence: CASSLQTSARTDTQYF. The CDR3 DNA reads TGTGCCAGCAGTTTACAGACTAGCGCCAGAACAGATACGCAGTATTTT.

This clonotype showed up just a few times. The rearrangement joins TRBV7-2 to TRBJ2-5; D perhaps matches TRBD2 (5 bases). The length of the CDR3 is 14 residues. Germline V CDR1 and CDR2: SGHTA, FQGNSA. With 3 bases removed from V and 7 bases from J, the gap between germline ends came to 15 bases. CDR3 sequence: CASSLGGRDGTQYF. The CDR3 DNA reads TGTGCCAGCAGCTTGGGTGGTCGGGATGGGACCCAGTACTTC.

The chain recombines TRBV6-5 with TRBJ2-1; TRBD2 aligns across 9 bases. V lost 2 bases and J lost 8; bases outside the gene matches: 13. The germline V gene encodes CDR1 MNHEY and CDR2 SVGAGI. The CDR3 consists of 17 residues. The CDR3 here is CASSYPEREAPRYEQFF. DNA for the CDR3: TGTGCCAGCAGTTACCCCGAGCGGGAGGCCCCCCGATATGAGCAGTTCTTC.

Only a few counts were recorded for this clonotype. The chain joins TRBV6-1 to TRBJ1-2, with D unresolved. Germline CDR1 is MNHNS and CDR2 is SASEGT. This CDR3 is built from 11 residues. V gave up 3 bases and J gave up 5 bases, with 4 bases separating them. The CDR3 DNA follows: TGTGCCAGCAGTGATACTTATGGCTACACCTTC. Protein sequence: CASSDTYGYTF.

This clonotype was counted a few times. This sequence joins TRBV29-1 and TRBJ2-1; 8 nucleotides align to TRBD2. Germline trimming cut 6 bases from V and 6 bases from J; bases unmatched to any gene: 13. CDR1 and CDR2 from the germline V gene are SQVTM and ANQGSEA. CDR3 size: 15 residues. CDR3 in DNA: TGCAGCGTGGCTTTAGAAGCGGGAGTTCCCAATGAGCAGTTCTTC. This sequence encodes CSVALEAGVPNEQFF.

This clonotype was recorded a few times. The chain recombines TRBV7-9 with TRBJ1-3; possible D gene TRBD1, 5 bases. CDR1 and CDR2 (germline): SEHNR, FQNEAQ (reference sequence). CDR3 length equals 17 residues. V lost 5 bases and J lost 0, with 17 bases in between. The CDR3 loop is CASSVIQGRSSGNTIYF. The DNA for the CDR3 is TGTGCCAGCAGCGTGATCCAGGGACGGAGCTCTGGAAACACCATATATTTT.

This clonotype was counted at least ten times. This CDR3 reads CSAFGATSGRSEQYF. Written as DNA, the CDR3 is TGCAGCGCCTTTGGGGCTACTAGCGGGAGATCCGAGCAGTACTTC. The chain couples TRBV29-1 to TRBJ2-7; 11 positions agree with TRBD2. CDR3 length: 15 residues. The V and J ends lost 7 bases and 6 bases, in that order; junction bases with no gene match: 14. Germline V gives CDR1 SQVTM, CDR2 ANQGSEA.

The CDR3 bases are TGCAGTGTAAGACAGGCCTCTGGAAACACCATATATTTT. This codes for CSVRQASGNTIYF. The rearrangement uses TRBV20-1 and TRBJ1-3; perhaps TRBD1 as D (6 bases). V was trimmed by 7 bases and J by 0 bases, leaving 10 bases between them. CDR1 and CDR2 from the germline V gene are DFQATT and SNEGSKA (reference sequence). The CDR3 covers 13 residues.

This clonotype was recorded many times. The V gene is TRBV10-3, the J gene TRBJ1-1; D unclear. Per germline, CDR1 ENHRY and CDR2 SYGVKD. The length of the CDR3 is 14 residues. The germline V and J ends were trimmed by 1 base and 4 bases, with 10 bases remaining between them. The CDR3: CAISEWLVSTEAFF. The CDR3 DNA follows: TGTGCCATCAGTGAGTGGTTGGTTAGCACTGAAGCTTTCTTT.

The V and J genes are TRBV6-2 or TRBV6-3 and TRBJ2-3, with D perhaps matching TRBD1 (6 bases). CDR3 size: 17 residues. The V and J ends lost 3 bases and 6 bases respectively, with 22 bases between them. The germline gives CDR1 MNHEY, CDR2 SVGEGT. In DNA form, the CDR3 reads TGTGCCAGCAGTTATGAGACAGGTGAACCCTCCGCCGATACGCAGTATTTT. Protein: CASSYETGEPSADTQYF.

This clonotype was seen a few times. Relative to the germline gene, one junction end is altered; a read error may explain this. The genes are TRBV4-2 and TRBJ2-7, with TRBD1 matching over 7 bases. The germline V gene has CDR1 LGHNA and CDR2 YNFKEQ. The CDR3 covers 16 residues. This CDR3 reads CASSQEGRQGSHEQYF. The CDR3, as DNA: TGTGCCAGCAGCCAAGAGGGGAGACAGGGCTCCCACGAGCAGTACTTC.

This clonotype was counted between two and nine times. The CDR3 bases are TGTGCCAGCAGCCCGCGCCTACAGCAGGACGAGCAGTACGTC. It encodes CASSPRLQQDEQYV. The V and J genes are TRBV21-1 and TRBJ2-7; the table's D call, TRBD1, has no DNA check behind it. TRBV21-1 is an annotated pseudogene. This CDR3 has 14 residues.

The V gene is TRBV3-1, the J gene TRBJ1-6; possibly TRBD1 for D (5 bases). Germline assignment: CDR1 LGHDT and CDR2 YNNKEL (reference sequence). With 5 bases removed from V and 12 bases from J, the gap between germline ends came to 17 bases. The CDR3 extends over 14 amino acids. CDR3 sequence reads: CASSVLTVGGPLHF. The DNA for the CDR3 is TGTGCCAGCAGCGTTCTTACAGTTGGGGGACCCCTCCACTTT. The variable domain in full, with the rest retrieved from reference TRBV3-1 and TRBJ1-6, is DTAVSQTPKYLVTQMGNDKSIKCEQNLGHDTMYWYKQDSKKFLKIMFSYNNKELIINETVPNRFSPKSPDKAHLNLHINSLELGDSAVYFCASSVLTVGGPLHFGNGTRLTVT.

The rearrangement joins TRBV5-1 to TRBJ2-7, with 7 bases identical to TRBD2. Germline V gene sequence: CDR1 SGHRS, CDR2 YFSETQ. The CDR3 sequence is 15 residues long. Trimming removed 5 bases from V and 3 bases from J; junction bases left unmatched: 11. The CDR3, as DNA: TGCGCCAGCAGACCTAGACTAGCTGAGATCTACGAGCAGTACTTC. Its protein product is CASRPRLAEIYEQYF.